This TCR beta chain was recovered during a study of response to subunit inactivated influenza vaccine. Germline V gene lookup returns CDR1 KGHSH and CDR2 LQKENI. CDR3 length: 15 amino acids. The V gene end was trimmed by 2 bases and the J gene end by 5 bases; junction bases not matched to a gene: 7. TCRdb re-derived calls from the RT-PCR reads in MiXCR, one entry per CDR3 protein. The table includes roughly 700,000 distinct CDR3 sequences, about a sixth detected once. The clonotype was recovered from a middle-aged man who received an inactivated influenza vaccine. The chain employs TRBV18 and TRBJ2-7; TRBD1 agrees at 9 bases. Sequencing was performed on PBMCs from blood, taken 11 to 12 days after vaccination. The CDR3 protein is CASSPIGQGRDEQYF. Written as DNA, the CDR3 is TGTGCCAGCTCACCAATAGGACAGGGGAGGGACGAGCAGTACTTC.